This T cell receptor (beta chain) was retrieved from a study of regulatory T cells in long-lasting Graves disease. In the study overall: The antithyroid drugs taken by newly diagnosed Graves' patients had been used for under 3 months.

Time point described: newly diagnosed GD, antithyroid drugs for less than 3 months. After RNA was extracted from PBMCs, the TCR library was made from it. Arm-PCR of CDR3 regions and iRepertoire HTBI primers were the basis on which TCR beta libraries were built. TCRdb analysed the multiplex PCR reads with MiXCR anew, one entry per CDR3 protein. The sample lists around 500,000 distinct CDR3 sequences, roughly 15% seen once, with approximately 25% in the top ten. Germline V gene data show CDR1 as LGHDT and CDR2 as YNNKEL (reference sequence). Trimming removed 3 bases at V and 4 bases at J, with 9 bases between. The CDR3 is 13 residues long. A few counts support this clonotype. A further study also used this sample, focusing on T cells in Graves' hyperthyroidism and ophthalmopathy. In that study: On the basis of clinical symptoms, serum thyroxine and TRAb, thyroid ultrasound and orbital computed tomography, diagnoses were made. The HTBI primer set was used in a first-round RT-PCR of the TCR CDR3.

The chain carries TRBV3-1 and TRBJ2-5; maybe TRBD2 (6 bases). The receptor was derived from a woman aged 35-65 years with Graves disease. Sequencing was performed on peripheral blood mononuclear cells (PBMCs), taken at new diagnosis, from a patient treated with antithyroid drugs. CDR3 loop: CASSHGGRETQYF. In DNA, the CDR3 is TGTGCCAGCAGCCATGGGGGGAGAGAGACCCAGTACTTC.